This record concerns one T cell receptor (beta chain) sequence. The antigen is not known. This record comes from a study of early stage breast cancer tumors. Findings and caveats of the study: Most shared enriched TCRB sequences were commonly generated ones. Compared with adjacent normal breast tissue, tumors showed roughly 2.4-fold greater T cell density and higher clonality.

Blood replicates held 0.5 ug DNA, tumor or normal breast roughly 1.5 ug, two each. The method was immunoSEQ multiplex PCR; TCRdb's version includes in-frame clones alone and lacks a portion of them. The sample lists approximately 11,000 clones, about two thirds seen once, with around 23% in the top ten. The V and J ends lost 5 bases and 2 bases respectively, with 3 bases between them. Germline V gene sequence: CDR1 SGHTA, CDR2 FQGNSA. There are 11 residues in the CDR3. The V and J genes are TRBV7-2 and TRBJ2-5; D not certain. The source material was breast tumor tissue. This receptor was obtained from a person aged 40 to 50 with breast cancer. The CDR3 region is CASSPQETQYF. In DNA form, the CDR3 reads TGTGCCAGCAGCCCGCAAGAGACCCAGTACTTC.